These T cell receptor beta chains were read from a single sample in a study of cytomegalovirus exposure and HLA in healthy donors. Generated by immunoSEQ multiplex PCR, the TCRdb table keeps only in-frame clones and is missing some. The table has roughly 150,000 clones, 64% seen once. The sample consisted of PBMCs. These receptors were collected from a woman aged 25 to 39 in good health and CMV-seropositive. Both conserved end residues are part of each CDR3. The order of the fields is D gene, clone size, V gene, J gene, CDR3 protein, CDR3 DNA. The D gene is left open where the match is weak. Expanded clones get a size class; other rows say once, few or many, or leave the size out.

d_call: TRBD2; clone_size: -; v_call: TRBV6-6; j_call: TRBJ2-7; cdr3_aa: CASRDSREGDLGEQYF; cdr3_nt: TGTGCCAGCAGAGATTCCCGGGAGGGGGACTTGGGGGAGCAGTACTTC
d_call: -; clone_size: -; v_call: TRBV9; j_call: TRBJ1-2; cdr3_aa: CASSVMGGPHYGYTF; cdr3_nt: TGTGCCAGCAGCGTGATGGGGGGGCCCCATTATGGCTACACCTTC
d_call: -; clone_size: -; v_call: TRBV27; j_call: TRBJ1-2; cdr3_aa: CASTRGGRDYGYTF; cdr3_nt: TGTGCCAGCACGCGGGGGGGCAGGGACTATGGCTACACCTTC
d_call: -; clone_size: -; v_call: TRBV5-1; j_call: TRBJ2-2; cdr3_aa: CASSGGTAGGTGELFF; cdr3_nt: TGCGCCAGCAGCGGCGGGACAGCCGGGGGCACCGGGGAGCTGTTTTTT
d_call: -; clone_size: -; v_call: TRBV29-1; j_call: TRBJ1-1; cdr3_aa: CSVARGGDTEAFF; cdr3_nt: TGCAGCGTTGCCAGGGGCGGTGACACTGAAGCTTTCTTT
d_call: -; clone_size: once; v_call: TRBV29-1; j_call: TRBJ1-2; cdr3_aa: CSVGTPDNYGYTF; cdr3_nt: TGCAGCGTGGGGACACCCGACAACTATGGCTACACCTTC
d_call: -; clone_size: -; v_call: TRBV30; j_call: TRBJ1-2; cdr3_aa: CAWSVWTRVYGYTF; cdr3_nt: TGTGCCTGGAGTGTGTGGACAAGAGTGTATGGCTACACCTTC
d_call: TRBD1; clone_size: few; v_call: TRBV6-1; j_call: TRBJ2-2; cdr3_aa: CASSAPVTGDTGELFF; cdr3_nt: TGTGCCAGCAGTGCGCCCGTGACAGGGGACACCGGGGAGCTGTTTTTT
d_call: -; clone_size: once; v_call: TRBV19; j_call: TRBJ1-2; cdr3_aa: CASSIGQGNYGYTF; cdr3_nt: TGTGCCAGTAGTATAGGGCAGGGAAACTATGGCTACACCTTC
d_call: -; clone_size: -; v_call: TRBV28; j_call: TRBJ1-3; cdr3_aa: CASSPQGSRNTIYF; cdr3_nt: TGTGCCAGCAGTCCACAGGGTTCTAGAAACACCATATATTTT
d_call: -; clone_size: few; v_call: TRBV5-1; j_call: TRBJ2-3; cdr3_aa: CASSSNPGGTDTQYF; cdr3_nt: TGCGCCAGCAGCTCGAATCCAGGGGGCACAGATACGCAGTATTTT
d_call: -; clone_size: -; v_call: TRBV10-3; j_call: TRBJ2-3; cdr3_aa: CAISESFTDTQYF; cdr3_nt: TGTGCCATCAGTGAGTCCTTTACAGATACGCAGTATTTT
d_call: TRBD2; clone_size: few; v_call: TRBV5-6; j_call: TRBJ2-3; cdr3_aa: CASGGRAGYKSDTQYF; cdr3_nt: TGTGCCAGCGGCGGGAGGGCAGGGTATAAGTCAGATACGCAGTATTTT
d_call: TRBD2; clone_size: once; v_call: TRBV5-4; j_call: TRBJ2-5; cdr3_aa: CASSLPQPLAGVPETQYF; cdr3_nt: TGTGCCAGCAGCTTGCCTCAACCCTTAGCGGGAGTCCCAGAGACCCAGTACTTC
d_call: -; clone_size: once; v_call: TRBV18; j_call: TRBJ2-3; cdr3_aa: CASSPGATDTQYF; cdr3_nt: TGTGCCAGCTCACCAGGGGCCACAGATACGCAGTATTTT
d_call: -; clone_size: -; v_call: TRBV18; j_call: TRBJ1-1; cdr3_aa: CASSPGGLDEAFF; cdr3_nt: TGTGCCAGCTCACCAGGGGGACTTGATGAAGCTTTCTTT
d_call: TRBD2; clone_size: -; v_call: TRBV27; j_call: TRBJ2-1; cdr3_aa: CASSPRNSGSTHHEQFF; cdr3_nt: TGTGCCAGCAGTCCGCGCAATAGCGGGAGCACACACCATGAGCAGTTCTTC
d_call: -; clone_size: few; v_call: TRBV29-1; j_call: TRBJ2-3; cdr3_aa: CSARSSLADTQYF; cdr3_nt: TGCAGCGCCCGAAGTTCCCTAGCAGATACGCAGTATTTT
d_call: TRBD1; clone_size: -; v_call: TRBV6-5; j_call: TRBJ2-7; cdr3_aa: CASRGQAPGEQYF; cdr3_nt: TGTGCCAGCCGAGGACAGGCTCCTGGCGAGCAGTACTTC
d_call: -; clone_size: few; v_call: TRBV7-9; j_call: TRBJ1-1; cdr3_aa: CASSLAGGSTEAFF; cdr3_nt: TGTGCCAGCAGCTTAGCGGGGGGGAGCACTGAAGCTTTCTTT
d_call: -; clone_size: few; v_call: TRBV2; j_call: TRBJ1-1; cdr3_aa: CASSLTGWNTEAFF; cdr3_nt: TGTGCCAGCAGTCTCACAGGGTGGAACACTGAAGCTTTCTTT
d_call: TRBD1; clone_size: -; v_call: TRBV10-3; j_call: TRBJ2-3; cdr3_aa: CAIRSGTGALGTQYF; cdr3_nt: TGTGCCATCAGATCCGGGACAGGAGCTTTGGGTACGCAGTATTTT
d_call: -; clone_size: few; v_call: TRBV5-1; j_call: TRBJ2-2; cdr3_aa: CASSPGAVVRTGELFF; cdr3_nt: TGCGCCAGCAGCCCAGGGGCGGTTGTCAGGACCGGGGAGCTGTTTTTT
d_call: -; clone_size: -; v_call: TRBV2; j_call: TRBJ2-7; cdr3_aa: CASLQAGVEQYF; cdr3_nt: TGTGCCAGCCTTCAGGCAGGGGTCGAGCAGTACTTC
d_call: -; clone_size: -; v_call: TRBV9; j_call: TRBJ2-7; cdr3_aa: CASSVEAGLSYEQYF; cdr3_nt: TGTGCCAGCAGCGTAGAGGCAGGGTTGTCCTACGAGCAGTACTTC